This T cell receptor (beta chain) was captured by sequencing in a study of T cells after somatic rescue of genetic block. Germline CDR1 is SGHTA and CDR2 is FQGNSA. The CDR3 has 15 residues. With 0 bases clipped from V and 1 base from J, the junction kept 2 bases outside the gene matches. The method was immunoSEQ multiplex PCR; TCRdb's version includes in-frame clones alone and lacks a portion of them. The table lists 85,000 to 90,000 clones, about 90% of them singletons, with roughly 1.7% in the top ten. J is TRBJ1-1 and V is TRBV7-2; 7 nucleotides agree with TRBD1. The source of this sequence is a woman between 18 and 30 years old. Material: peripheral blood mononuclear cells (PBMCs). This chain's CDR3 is CASSLAKGANTEAFF. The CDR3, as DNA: TGTGCCAGCAGCTTAGCGAAGGGGGCGAACACTGAAGCTTTCTTT.